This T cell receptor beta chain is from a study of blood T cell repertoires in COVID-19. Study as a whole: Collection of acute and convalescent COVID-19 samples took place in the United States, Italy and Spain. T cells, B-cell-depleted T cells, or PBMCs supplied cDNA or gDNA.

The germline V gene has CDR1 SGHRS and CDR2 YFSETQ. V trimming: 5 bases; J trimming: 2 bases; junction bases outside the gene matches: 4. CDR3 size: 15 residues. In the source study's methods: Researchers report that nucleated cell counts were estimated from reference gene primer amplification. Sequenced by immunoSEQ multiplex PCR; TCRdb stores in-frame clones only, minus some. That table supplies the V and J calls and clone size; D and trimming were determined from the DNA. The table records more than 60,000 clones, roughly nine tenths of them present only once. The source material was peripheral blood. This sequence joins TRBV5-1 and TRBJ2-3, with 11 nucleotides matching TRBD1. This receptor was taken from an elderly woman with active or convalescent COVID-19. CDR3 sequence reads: CASRGQGGTTDTQYF. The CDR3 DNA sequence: TGCGCCAGCAGGGGACAGGGGGGAACCACAGATACGCAGTATTTT.